Detailed here is one TCR beta chain. Per the original methods: Reference gene primer amplification gave estimated nucleated cell counts. Sequencing was performed with immunoSEQ multiplex PCR; in TCRdb, only in-frame clones are kept and a portion is missing. V and J calls and clone size come straight from that table; D and trimming were deduced from the DNA. The sample contains about 120,000 clones, approximately 85% of which appear only once. Followed longitudinally, the Seattle patients had been enrolled during active infection. These data originate in a study of blood T cell repertoires in COVID-19. Across the whole study: Whether acute or convalescent, the COVID-19 samples came from the United States, Italy and Spain.

The germline V gene encodes CDR1 KGHDR and CDR2 SFDVKD. The germline V and J ends were trimmed by 2 bases and 1 base, with 10 bases remaining between them. The CDR3 extends over 15 amino acids. The origin of this receptor is a woman in her fifties or sixties with COVID-19, enrolled during active disease. What was sequenced was peripheral blood. V is TRBV24-1 and J is TRBJ2-5; perhaps TRBD1 as D (6 bases). This CDR3 is CATSDSLTGQETQYF. The CDR3 DNA follows: TGTGCCACCAGTGATTCTCTGACAGGCCAAGAGACCCAGTACTTC.